The T cell receptor (beta chain) described here comes from a study of cytomegalovirus exposure and HLA in healthy donors. Overall study context: HLA-typed donors contributed 65 million to 95 million unique TCRs, which were held in an early data release. General observations from the study: Earlier findings revealed that most TCR beta V segments proved productive either about 87% or about 30% of the time. Confirmation was obtained in vitro that a few CMV-associated chains are specific for CMV antigens.

The CDR3 is 10 residues long. Trimming took off 11 bases at V and 7 bases at J, with 9 bases between the two ends. Per the germline V gene, CDR1 is LNHDA and CDR2 is SQIVND (reference sequence). This clone was counted a single time. Its antigen remains unknown. Use of 60 Vbeta and 13 Jbeta primers characterized the PCR. Here immunoSEQ multiplex PCR was the method, and the copy in TCRdb shows in-frame clones only, minus some. This sample has approximately 85,000 clones, with nearly 80% found just once. V and J are TRBV19 and TRBJ1-5; TRBD1 is a possible D gene (5 bases). The receptor was isolated from a woman aged 50 to 60 in good health and CMV-seropositive. Input material: PBMCs. The CDR3 bases are TGTGCCGGGGGGAACCAGCCCCAGCATTTT. Protein: CAGGNQPQHF. The full variable domain, with the rest looked up from reference TRBV19 and TRBJ1-5, is DGGITQSPKYLFRKEGQNVTLSCEQNLNHDAMYWYRQDPGQGLRLIYYSQIVNDFQKGDIAEGYSVSREKKESFPLTVTSAQKNPTAFYLCAGGNQPQHFGDGTRLSIL.